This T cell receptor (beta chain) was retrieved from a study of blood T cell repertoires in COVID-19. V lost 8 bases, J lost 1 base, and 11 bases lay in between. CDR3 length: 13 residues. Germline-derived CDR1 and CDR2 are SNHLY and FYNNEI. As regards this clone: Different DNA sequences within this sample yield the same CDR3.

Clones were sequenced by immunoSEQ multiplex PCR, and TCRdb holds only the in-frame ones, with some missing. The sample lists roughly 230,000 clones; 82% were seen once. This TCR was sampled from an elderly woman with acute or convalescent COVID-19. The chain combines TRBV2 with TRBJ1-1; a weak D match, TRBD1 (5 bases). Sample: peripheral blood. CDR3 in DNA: TGTGCCAGCTCCACGGGGGGGAACACTGAAGCTTTCTTT. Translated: CASSTGGNTEAFF.